The 4 T cell receptor beta chains in this list originate from one sample, sequenced in a study of molecular identifiers for immune sequencing clone quantification. Using its own MiXCR run on the PCR reads, TCRdb lists one record per CDR3 protein. The profile covers approximately 670,000 distinct CDR3 sequences, with nearly 20% appearing a single time and roughly 0.85% taken by the ten largest. The sample taken for sequencing was naive CD8+ T cells from blood, with Jurkat cell RNA spiked in. Subset specified: FACS-sorted CD8+CD4-CCR7+CD45RA+ naive T cells. The source is a human donor in good health. Some libraries in this study had Jurkat cell RNA spiked in.

This clonotype was picked up a small number of times. The rearrangement links TRBV27 to TRBJ2-2; 7 nucleotides match TRBD2. Germline lookup yields CDR1 MNHEY and CDR2 SMNVEV (reference sequence). CDR3 length equals 14 residues. Losses at the gene ends were 7 bases for V and 6 bases for J; bases not matched to a gene: 8. The CDR3 reads CASKFSGFPGELFF. The CDR3 DNA reads TGTGCCAGCAAATTTAGCGGGTTCCCCGGGGAGCTGTTTTTT.

The sample holds a few counts of this clonotype. The V and J genes are TRBV12-2 and TRBJ1-5; the table's TRBD1 call for D was not verified on the DNA. TRBV12-2 is listed as a pseudogene. This CDR3 contains 15 residues. The CDR3 loop reads CASRGRDGENQPQHF. The CDR3 DNA is TGTGCAAGTCGCGGACGGGACGGTGAAAATCAGCCCCAGCATTTT.

This clonotype was detected many times. The V call is TRBV20-1, the J call TRBJ2-7; D may match TRBD1 or TRBD2 (5 bases each). The length of the CDR3 is 15 residues. CDR1 DFQATT and CDR2 SNEGSKA come from the germline V gene (reference sequence). Between the trimmed V and J ends, which lost 4 bases and 6 bases, there was a span of 22 bases. The CDR3 region is CSAMGDPRVILEQYF. The CDR3 DNA reads TGCAGTGCTATGGGGGACCCCAGGGTGATTCTCGAGCAGTACTTC.

About this clonotype: A read error may produce the germline difference seen at one junction end. This chain uses TRBV11-3 with TRBJ2-3; D gene ambiguous. This CDR3 region has 14 residues. Germline CDR1 and CDR2: SGHNT and YENEEA. CDR3 DNA: TGTGCCGGCAGCTTAGATACAGGCACAGATACGCAGTATTTT. This encodes CAGSLDTGTDTQYF.